The clone carrying this TCR beta chain was seen a few times. Its antigen is unidentified. The sample is drawn from a study of siplizumab effects on memory and regulatory T cells. Study conclusions and caveats: The study found that siplizumab significantly reduced alloreactive sequences traceable to unstimulated CD4+ memory cells. The apparent diversity of naive T cells exceeded that of memory cells, and naive T cells seemed to make a major contribution to the alloresponse. Mappable alloreactive CD4+ clones averaged approximately 62% Treg-derived with siplizumab versus roughly 30% in controls.

TCRdb keeps only in-frame clones here, not all; method: immunoSEQ multiplex PCR. The sample has under 130,000 clones, under 95% seen once. This CDR3 has 13 residues. Germline CDR1 reads SNHLY; CDR2 reads FYNNEI. V dropped 7 bases and J dropped 7; count of bases not matched to a gene: 6. This chain links TRBV2 with TRBJ1-5; 8 bases map to TRBD1. The source material was CD4+ T cells sorted from blood. This TCR came from a human donor in good health. The CDR3 is CASTTDRGQPQHF. The CDR3 coding sequence is TGTGCCAGCACAACAGACAGGGGCCAGCCCCAGCATTTT.